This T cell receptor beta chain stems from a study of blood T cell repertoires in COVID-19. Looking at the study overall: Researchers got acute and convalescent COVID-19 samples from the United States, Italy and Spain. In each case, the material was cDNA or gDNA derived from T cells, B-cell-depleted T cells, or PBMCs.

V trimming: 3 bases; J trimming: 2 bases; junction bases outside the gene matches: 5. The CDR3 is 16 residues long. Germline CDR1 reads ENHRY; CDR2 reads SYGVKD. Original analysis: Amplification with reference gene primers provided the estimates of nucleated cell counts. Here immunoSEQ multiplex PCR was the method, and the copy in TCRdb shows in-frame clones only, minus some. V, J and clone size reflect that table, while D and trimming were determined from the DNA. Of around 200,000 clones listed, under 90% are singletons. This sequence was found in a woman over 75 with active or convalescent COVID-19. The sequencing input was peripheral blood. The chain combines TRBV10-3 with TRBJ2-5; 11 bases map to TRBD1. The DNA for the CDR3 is TGTGCCATCAGTGAAGGACAGGGGGCGCGTCAAGAGACCCAGTACTTC. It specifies CAISEGQGARQETQYF.